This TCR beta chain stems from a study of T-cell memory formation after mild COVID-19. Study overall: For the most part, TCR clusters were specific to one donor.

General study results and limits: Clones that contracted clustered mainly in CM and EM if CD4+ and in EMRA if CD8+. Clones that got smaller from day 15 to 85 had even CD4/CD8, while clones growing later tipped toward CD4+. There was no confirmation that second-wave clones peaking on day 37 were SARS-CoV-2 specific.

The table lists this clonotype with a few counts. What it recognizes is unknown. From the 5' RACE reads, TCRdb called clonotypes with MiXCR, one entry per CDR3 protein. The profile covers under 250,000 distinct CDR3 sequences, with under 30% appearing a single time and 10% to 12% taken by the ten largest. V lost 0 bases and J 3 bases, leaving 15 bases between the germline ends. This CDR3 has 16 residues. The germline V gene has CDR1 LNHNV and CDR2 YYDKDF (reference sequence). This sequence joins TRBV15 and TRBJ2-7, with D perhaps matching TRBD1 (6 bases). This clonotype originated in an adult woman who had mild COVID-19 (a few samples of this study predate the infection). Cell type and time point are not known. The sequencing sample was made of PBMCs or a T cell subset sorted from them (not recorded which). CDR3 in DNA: TGTGCCACCAGCAGAGATTCGGGACAATGGGTCTACGAGCAGTACTTC. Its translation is CATSRDSGQWVYEQYF.